The 5 T cell receptor beta chains below were found in one sample sequenced in a study of identical twins. MiXCR was run by TCRdb on the 5' RACE reads, yielding one entry per CDR3 protein. The table shows 700,000 to 950,000 distinct CDR3 sequences, with roughly an eighth occurring only once. The same sample was also used in a study of yellow fever vaccine responses in identical twins.

What was sequenced was PBMCs. The receptors derive from a woman aged 18-29 years in good health.

This clonotype showed up many times. The V call is TRBV29-1, the J call TRBJ2-1; a possible D gene is TRBD2 (7 bases). The CDR3 sequence is 13 residues long. Trimming pared 4 bases from V and 6 bases from J, leaving 13 bases between. Germline assignment: CDR1 SQVTM and CDR2 ANQGSEA. CDR3 DNA sequence: TGCAGCGTTGGTCGGGGGGCGACCAATGAGCAGTTCTTC. This encodes CSVGRGATNEQFF.

The J gene is TRBJ2-1, the V gene TRBV9; D possibly corresponds to TRBD2 (7 bases). The CDR3 runs 14 residues. CDR1 is SGDLS and CDR2 is YYNGEE in the germline V gene. Between the trimmed V and J ends, which lost 0 bases and 7 bases, there was a span of 11 bases. DNA for the CDR3: TGTGCCAGCAGCGTAGGGGGGGGGCTGAATGAGCAGTTCTTC. It codes for CASSVGGGLNEQFF.

This clonotype was counted at least ten times. The rearrangement joins TRBV28 to TRBJ2-1, with 7 nucleotides matching TRBD1. There are 16 residues in the CDR3. From germline, CDR1 is MDHEN and CDR2 SYDVKM. V lost 6 bases, J lost 4 bases, and 12 bases stayed unmatched. CDR3 residues: CASRVGQWPGYNEQFF. CDR3 coding DNA: TGTGCCAGCAGAGTGGGACAGTGGCCGGGGTACAATGAGCAGTTCTTC. The entire variable domain, with the rest obtained from reference TRBV28 and TRBJ2-1, is as follows: DVKVTQSSRYLVKRTGEKVFLECVQDMDHENMFWYRQDPGLGLRLIYFSYDVKMKEKGDIPEGYSVSREKKERFSLILESASTNQTSMYLCASRVGQWPGYNEQFFGPGTRLTVL.

V gene TRBV7-8 combines with J gene TRBJ2-1, with TRBD1 matching 8 bases. V lost 10 bases to trimming and J lost 6 bases; unmatched junction nucleotides: 14. The CDR3 is 15 residues long. The germline gives CDR1 SGHVS, CDR2 FQNEAQ. The CDR3 DNA sequence: TGTGCCACCACCCTCAGGCAGGGGGCGGCCAATGAGCAGTTCTTC. Its translation: CATTLRQGAANEQFF. The full variable domain, rest sourced from reference TRBV7-8 and TRBJ2-1, is GAGVSQSPRYKVAKRGQDVALRCDPISGHVSLFWYQQALGQGPEFLTYFQNEAQLDKSGLPSDRFFAERPEGSVSTLKIQRTQQEDSAVYLCATTLRQGAANEQFFGPGTRLTVL.

This chain connects TRBV6-1 to TRBJ2-1; TRBD1 or TRBD2 may be the D gene (5 bases each). V lost 5 bases and J 2 bases, leaving 10 bases between the germline ends. The CDR3 length is 14 residues. The V gene's germline CDR1 is MNHNS and CDR2 SASEGT. DNA for the CDR3: TGTGCCAGCAGTACCAGGGACCCCTACAATGAGCAGTTCTTC. As protein: CASSTRDPYNEQFF.